This TCR beta chain was sequenced in a study of vaccination and CD4 T cells after COVID-19. Study-wide context: Two of the convalescents were Hispanic, and the group consisted of six males and four females. Samples were taken after vaccination, a median of about 79 days after dose two, with a range of 14 to 241. Sample collection from a few convalescent patients took place at day 14 and days 161 to 241 post-vaccination.

Each CDR3 protein gets one entry after TCRdb re-called the PCR reads with MiXCR. The sample gives about 39,000 distinct CDR3 sequences, 36% of which show up once; roughly 6% is in the top ten. Time point meaning: late sampling 161 to 241 days after vaccination in three convalescent patients. In this sample, this clonotype turned up once. The antigen is undetermined. The CDR3 runs to 14 residues. Germline V gene lookup returns CDR1 MRHNA and CDR2 SNTAGT. Between the trimmed V and J ends, which lost 0 bases and 2 bases, there was a span of 8 bases. Regarding the study as a whole: Spike mono-reactivity held for 304 of 307 vaccine-specific clones in convalescent patients.

This clonotype was sampled from a human donor who had recovered from COVID-19. The V gene is TRBV6-4, the J gene TRBJ2-7; no reliable D call. Material: CD4+ T cells from blood, obtained about 7 months after SARS-CoV-2 vaccination. CDR3 in DNA: TGTGCCAGCAGTGACTCTGGACGGGCCTACGAGCAGTACTTC. Translated, it gives CASSDSGRAYEQYF.